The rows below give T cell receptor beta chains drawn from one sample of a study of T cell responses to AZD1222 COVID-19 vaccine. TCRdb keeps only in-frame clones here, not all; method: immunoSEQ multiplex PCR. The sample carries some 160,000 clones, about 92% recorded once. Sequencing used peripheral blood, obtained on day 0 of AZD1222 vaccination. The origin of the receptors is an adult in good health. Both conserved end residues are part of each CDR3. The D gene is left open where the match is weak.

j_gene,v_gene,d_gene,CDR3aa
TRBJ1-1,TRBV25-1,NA,CASSQGTNTEAFF
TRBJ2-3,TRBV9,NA,CASSVSLADTQYF
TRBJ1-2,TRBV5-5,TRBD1,CASSGTGTGYSYGYTF
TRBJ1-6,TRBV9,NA,CASSVDIFSYNSPLHF
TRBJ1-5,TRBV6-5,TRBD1,CASNRDRAQPQHF
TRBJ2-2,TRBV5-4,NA,CASPSEGEDTGELFF
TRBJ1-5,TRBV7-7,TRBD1,CASFWCTGGSNQPQHF
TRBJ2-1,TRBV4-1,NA,CASSYSTGEQFF
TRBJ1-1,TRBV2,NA,CASSEYNTEAFF
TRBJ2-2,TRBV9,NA,CASSERGTGELFF
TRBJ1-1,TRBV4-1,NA,CASSQGANWNTEAFF
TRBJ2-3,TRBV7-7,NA,CASSVFVTDTQYF
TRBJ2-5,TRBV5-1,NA,CASSLDSQETQYF
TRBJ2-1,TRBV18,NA,CASSPPLSSYNEQFF
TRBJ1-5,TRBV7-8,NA,CASSRMLPGQPQHF
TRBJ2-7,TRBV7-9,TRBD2,CASSLGSGASYEQYF
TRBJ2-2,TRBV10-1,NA,CASSFRTTNTGELFF
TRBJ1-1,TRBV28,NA,CASSLVAGRTFF
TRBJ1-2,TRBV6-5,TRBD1,CASSPTGGWGGYTF
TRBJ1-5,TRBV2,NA,CASSGDSNSNQPQHF
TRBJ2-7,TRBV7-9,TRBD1,CASSSTGDEQYF
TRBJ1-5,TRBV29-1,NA,CSAGQGPNQPQHF
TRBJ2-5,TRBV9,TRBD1,CASSSQGQQETQYF
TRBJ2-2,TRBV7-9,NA,CASSLGGTVNTGELFF
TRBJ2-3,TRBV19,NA,CASSSGSTDTQYF
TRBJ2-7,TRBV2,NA,CASGQTYEQYF
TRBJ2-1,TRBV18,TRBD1,CASAGQGAVNEQFF
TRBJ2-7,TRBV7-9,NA,CASSSLMATAAREQYF
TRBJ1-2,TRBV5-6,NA,CASSLEAGFSYGYTF
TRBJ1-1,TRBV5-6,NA,CASSRERQVLGAFF
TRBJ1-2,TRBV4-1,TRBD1,CASSQVVGGDYGYTF
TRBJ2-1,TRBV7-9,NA,CASREIGGEHEQFF
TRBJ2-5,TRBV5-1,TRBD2,CASSLLAGGWETQYF
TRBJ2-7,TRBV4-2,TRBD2,CASSQVFSGEAFEQYF
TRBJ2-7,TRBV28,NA,CARQVFSHEQYF
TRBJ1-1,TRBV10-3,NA,CAISDFTGNTEAFF
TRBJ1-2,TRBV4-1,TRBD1,CASSQVGTGGFGYTF
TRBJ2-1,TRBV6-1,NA,CASSEITGRANEQFF
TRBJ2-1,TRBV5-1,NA,CASSLRASLGSYNEQFF
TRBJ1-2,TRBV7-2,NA,CASSLLGPGDNYGYTF
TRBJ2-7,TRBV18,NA,CASSQGTVGGEQYF
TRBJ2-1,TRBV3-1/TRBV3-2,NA,CASSHSVAHEQFF
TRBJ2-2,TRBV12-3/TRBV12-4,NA,CASSNRRTGELFF
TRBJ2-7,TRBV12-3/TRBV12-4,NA,CASSFRGYEQYF
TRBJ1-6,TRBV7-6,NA,CASSPVGGLSNSPLHF
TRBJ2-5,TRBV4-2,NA,CASSQDRESLGGQYF
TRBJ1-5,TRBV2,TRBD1,CASSGTVSSNQPQHF
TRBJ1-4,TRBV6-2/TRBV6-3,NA,CASSYSRGKLFF
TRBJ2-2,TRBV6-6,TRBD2,CASIQPGLGNTGELFF
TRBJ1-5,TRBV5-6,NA,CASSLRGAEVAQHF
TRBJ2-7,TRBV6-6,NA,CASSYLETQYF
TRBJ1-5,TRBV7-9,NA,CASSLTGFQPQHF
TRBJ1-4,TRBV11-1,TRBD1,CASSHGQGAEKLFF
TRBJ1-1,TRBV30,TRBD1,CAWRRQGSEWAFF
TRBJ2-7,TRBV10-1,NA,CASSEEGGSYEQYF
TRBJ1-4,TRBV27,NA,CASSPLAGSWTNEKLFF
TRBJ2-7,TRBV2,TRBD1,CASRDRGAYEQYF
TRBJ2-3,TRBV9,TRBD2,CASSVLAGHTDTQYF
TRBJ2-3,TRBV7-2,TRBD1,CASSVTGDGDTQYF